The 4 T cell receptor beta chains given below trace back to one sample, sequenced in a study of monozygotic twins with inflammatory bowel disease. With the 5' RACE reads reprocessed, TCRdb shows one record per CDR3 protein and no DNA. The specimen's table records 160,000 or so distinct CDR3 sequences. The sequenced sample was blood. Every receptor here comes from a human donor with ulcerative colitis or Crohn's disease, or a healthy co-twin of an affected twin (not recorded which).

The CDR3 loop is CASSLADKPYQPQHF. This chain connects TRBV7-6 to TRBJ1-5. Germline CDR1 reads SGHVS; CDR2 reads FNYEAQ. The CDR3 runs 15 residues.

The CDR3 loop reads CASSLQLAGGGEQFF. V and J are TRBV5-4 and TRBJ2-1; TCRdb's D call of TRBD2 is untestable without DNA. Germline-derived CDR1 and CDR2 are SGHNT and YYREEE (reference sequence). The CDR3 runs to 15 residues.

The genes are TRBV20-1 and TRBJ1-1; the TRBD1 assignment by TCRdb is unverifiable without DNA. Germline-derived CDR1 and CDR2 are DFQATT and SNEGSKA (reference sequence). There are 14 residues in the CDR3. The CDR3 loop is CSAQAWGRGTEAFF.

The rearrangement joins TRBV2 to TRBJ2-2; TCRdb names TRBD1, which stays unverified in the absence of DNA. Per germline, CDR1 SNHLY and CDR2 FYNNEI. The CDR3 is 13 amino acids. The CDR3 spells CASSVVGDGELFF. Combining the CDR3 with reference TRBV2 and TRBJ2-2 gives the whole variable domain EPEVTQTPSHQVTQMGQEVILRCVPISNHLYFYWYRQILGQKVEFLVSFYNNEISEKSEIFDDQFSVERPDGSNFTLKIRSTKLEDSAMYFCASSVVGDGELFFGEGSRLTVL.